Each of the 2 T cell receptor beta chains below was sequenced from the same sample in a study of blood T cell repertoires in COVID-19. Some clones are missing from TCRdb's copy, which holds only in-frame ones; the method was immunoSEQ multiplex PCR. The table lists fewer than 250,000 clones, around 85% of them singletons, with 1% to 1.4% in the top ten. The source material was peripheral blood. Receptors were obtained from a man aged 25-40 years with acute or convalescent COVID-19.

The chain carries TRBV6-5 and TRBJ1-4; no clear D. Germline V gene data show CDR1 as MNHEY and CDR2 as SVGAGI. Trimming shortened V by 0 bases and J by 7 bases, and 9 bases separated the two germline ends. This CDR3 comprises 14 residues. The DNA for the CDR3 is TGTGCCAGCAGTTACTCGGGCAGTGCTGAAAAACTGTTTTTT. Protein: CASSYSGSAEKLFF.

The table lists this clone with a count of one. V usage is TRBV7-8 and J usage is TRBJ2-7; D possibly corresponds to TRBD1 (5 bases). V lost 1 base and J lost 5, with 18 bases in between. Per germline, CDR1 SGHVS and CDR2 FQNEAQ. This CDR3 is built from 16 residues. CDR3 in DNA: TGTGCCAGCAGCTTAGGACGTCAGGGTATTGGCCACGAGCAGTACTTC. Translating gives CASSLGRQGIGHEQYF.